These T cell receptor beta chains were read from a single sample in a study of blood T cell repertoires in COVID-19. Sequenced by immunoSEQ multiplex PCR; TCRdb stores in-frame clones only, minus some. The sample contains under 200,000 clones, around 85% of which appear only once. Sequencing was performed on peripheral blood. These receptors were obtained from an older woman with COVID-19, enrolled during active disease. Both conserved end residues are trimmed from each CDR3.

V: TRBV5-1; length: 13; CDR3: ASSLTEQSSYEQY
V: TRBV4-1; length: 11; CDR3: ASSQAGDYEQY
V: TRBV11-3; length: 11; CDR3: ASSPDTRSPLH
V: TRBV6-2/TRBV6-3; length: 12; CDR3: ASSDFGGNTEAF
V: TRBV3-1/TRBV3-2; length: 14; CDR3: ASSQSGTRATDTQY
V: TRBV10-1; length: 13; CDR3: ASSDETGGRETQY
V: TRBV6-5; length: 13; CDR3: ASSYSVVAGSPQH
V: TRBV6-4; length: 12; CDR3: ASRKTSGWYGYT
V: TRBV6-5; length: 11; CDR3: ASTETRNTEAF
V: TRBV6-5; length: 10; CDR3: ASSNSGYEQY
V: TRBV24-1; length: 16; CDR3: ATSDLTGAQFLTDTQY
V: TRBV7-2; length: 11; CDR3: ASSLNGNTEAF
V: TRBV4-2; length: 14; CDR3: ASSLRLAGGTGELF
V: TRBV5-1; length: 9; CDR3: ASTGAGELF